These T cell receptor beta chains were read from a single sample in a study of blood T cell repertoires in COVID-19. Clones were sequenced by immunoSEQ multiplex PCR, and TCRdb holds only the in-frame ones, with some missing. The sample shows about 190,000 clones, over 75% of them seen only once. The specimen sequenced was peripheral blood. Receptors were obtained from a woman in her thirties or forties who had recovered from COVID-19. Each CDR3 is given with its conserved first and last residue. Each record gives: D gene, V gene, J gene, clone size, CDR3 protein, CDR3 DNA. A D gene is named only where the DNA matches it firmly. Rows give clone size only sometimes, using once, few, many, or a class for an expanded clone.

d_call: TRBD1
v_call: TRBV14
j_call: TRBJ2-1
clone_size: NA
cdr3_aa: CASSHRDRVVNEQFF
cdr3_nt: TGTGCCAGCAGCCATCGGGACAGGGTCGTGAATGAGCAGTTCTTC

d_call: TRBD1
v_call: TRBV5-1
j_call: TRBJ2-2
clone_size: NA
cdr3_aa: CASSSTGGPGELFF
cdr3_nt: TGCGCCAGCAGCTCAACAGGGGGCCCCGGGGAGCTGTTTTTT

d_call: NA
v_call: TRBV3-1/TRBV3-2
j_call: TRBJ2-1
clone_size: NA
cdr3_aa: CASSQGSARWQFF
cdr3_nt: TGTGCCAGCAGCCAAGGCAGCGCTCGGTGGCAGTTCTTC

d_call: NA
v_call: TRBV5-1
j_call: TRBJ2-4
clone_size: NA
cdr3_aa: CASSLGLENIQYF
cdr3_nt: TGCGCCAGCAGCTTGGGGCTAGAAAACATTCAGTACTTC

d_call: NA
v_call: TRBV19
j_call: TRBJ1-1
clone_size: NA
cdr3_aa: CASSIRFSLAGRKRTEAFF
cdr3_nt: TGTGCCAGTAGTATTCGTTTTAGTTTGGCAGGGCGAAAGAGGACTGAAGCTTTCTTT

d_call: TRBD1
v_call: TRBV5-4
j_call: TRBJ1-6
clone_size: NA
cdr3_aa: CASSSKAGGENYNSPLHF
cdr3_nt: TGTGCCAGCAGTTCCAAAGCAGGGGGTGAAAATTATAATTCACCCCTCCACTTT

d_call: NA
v_call: TRBV15
j_call: TRBJ2-5
clone_size: NA
cdr3_aa: CATSRDYGGQETQYF
cdr3_nt: TGTGCCACCAGCAGAGATTACGGGGGCCAAGAGACCCAGTACTTC

d_call: NA
v_call: TRBV25-1
j_call: TRBJ1-3
clone_size: NA
cdr3_aa: CASSEYMGRGSGNTIYF
cdr3_nt: TGTGCCAGCAGTGAATATATGGGCAGGGGCTCTGGAAACACCATATATTTT

d_call: NA
v_call: TRBV19
j_call: TRBJ2-7
clone_size: NA
cdr3_aa: CASSISTGTVYEQYF
cdr3_nt: TGTGCCAGTAGTATATCAACGGGTACGGTATACGAGCAGTACTTC

d_call: NA
v_call: TRBV6-5
j_call: TRBJ2-3
clone_size: NA
cdr3_aa: CASSSRAGRTDTQYF
cdr3_nt: TGTGCCAGCAGTTCCAGGGCGGGACGCACAGATACGCAGTATTTT

d_call: NA
v_call: TRBV30
j_call: TRBJ1-6
clone_size: NA
cdr3_aa: CAWSVRAGSYNSPLHF
cdr3_nt: TGTGCCTGGAGTGTACGGGCGGGCTCCTATAATTCACCCCTCCACTTT

d_call: TRBD1
v_call: TRBV6-2/TRBV6-3
j_call: TRBJ2-2
clone_size: NA
cdr3_aa: CASSPRDSRVSGELFF
cdr3_nt: TGTGCCAGCAGCCCCAGGGACAGCAGGGTATCCGGGGAGCTGTTTTTT

d_call: TRBD2
v_call: TRBV18
j_call: TRBJ2-1
clone_size: NA
cdr3_aa: CASSPLGLAGGYNEQFF
cdr3_nt: TGTGCCAGCTCACCACTTGGGCTAGCGGGAGGGTACAATGAGCAGTTCTTC

d_call: NA
v_call: TRBV5-1
j_call: TRBJ2-3
clone_size: NA
cdr3_aa: CASSFGLAEFTDTQYF
cdr3_nt: TGCGCCAGCAGCTTTGGGTTAGCGGAGTTCACAGATACGCAGTATTTT

d_call: TRBD2
v_call: TRBV11-1
j_call: TRBJ2-2
clone_size: NA
cdr3_aa: CASSTGLAGITGELFF
cdr3_nt: TGTGCCAGCAGCACTGGACTAGCGGGAATCACCGGGGAGCTGTTTTTT

d_call: TRBD2
v_call: TRBV18
j_call: TRBJ2-5
clone_size: once
cdr3_aa: CASSPRTSGALETQYF
cdr3_nt: TGTGCCAGCTCACCACGGACTAGCGGGGCGTTAGAGACCCAGTACTTC

d_call: TRBD1
v_call: TRBV18
j_call: TRBJ1-1
clone_size: NA
cdr3_aa: CASSPRTGTDTEAFF
cdr3_nt: TGTGCCAGCTCACCACGGACAGGGACGGACACTGAAGCTTTCTTT

d_call: TRBD1
v_call: TRBV28
j_call: TRBJ1-2
clone_size: NA
cdr3_aa: CASTQDRGHGYTF
cdr3_nt: TGTGCCAGCACCCAGGACAGGGGGCATGGCTACACCTTC

d_call: NA
v_call: TRBV30
j_call: TRBJ1-1
clone_size: NA
cdr3_aa: CAWMRGAYTEAFF
cdr3_nt: TGTGCCTGGATGCGGGGGGCTTACACTGAAGCTTTCTTT

d_call: NA
v_call: TRBV7-6
j_call: TRBJ2-1
clone_size: NA
cdr3_aa: CASSPTSLYNEQFF
cdr3_nt: TGTGCCAGCAGCCCGACTTCCCTATACAATGAGCAGTTCTTC

d_call: NA
v_call: TRBV5-1
j_call: TRBJ1-4
clone_size: NA
cdr3_aa: CASSLAGVYNEKLFF
cdr3_nt: TGCGCCAGCAGCTTGGCCGGGGTTTATAATGAAAAACTGTTTTTT

d_call: NA
v_call: TRBV5-1
j_call: TRBJ2-2
clone_size: few
cdr3_aa: CASSLSGPHGELFF
cdr3_nt: TGCGCCAGCAGCTTATCAGGGCCCCACGGGGAGCTGTTTTTT

d_call: TRBD1
v_call: TRBV19
j_call: TRBJ1-5
clone_size: NA
cdr3_aa: CASSIEAGGHQPQHF
cdr3_nt: TGTGCCAGTAGTATAGAAGCAGGGGGTCATCAGCCCCAGCATTTT

d_call: TRBD1
v_call: TRBV28
j_call: TRBJ1-1
clone_size: NA
cdr3_aa: CASSPGQGTEAFF
cdr3_nt: TGTGCCAGCAGCCCGGGACAGGGCACTGAAGCTTTCTTT

d_call: NA
v_call: TRBV19
j_call: TRBJ1-2
clone_size: once
cdr3_aa: CASSFRSGSIGYTF
cdr3_nt: TGTGCCAGTAGTTTTCGTTCAGGGTCTATTGGCTACACCTTC

d_call: NA
v_call: TRBV3-1/TRBV3-2
j_call: TRBJ2-7
clone_size: once
cdr3_aa: CASSHRRGNYEQYF
cdr3_nt: TGTGCCAGCAGCCATAGAAGAGGGAACTACGAGCAGTACTTC

d_call: NA
v_call: TRBV19
j_call: TRBJ1-3
clone_size: NA
cdr3_aa: CASSGTWSSGNTIYF
cdr3_nt: TGTGCCAGTAGTGGAACCTGGAGCTCTGGAAACACCATATATTTT

d_call: TRBD2
v_call: TRBV30
j_call: TRBJ2-1
clone_size: NA
cdr3_aa: CALGTSGSYNEQFF
cdr3_nt: TGTGCCCTCGGGACTAGCGGTTCCTACAATGAGCAGTTCTTC

d_call: NA
v_call: TRBV3-1/TRBV3-2
j_call: TRBJ2-1
clone_size: NA
cdr3_aa: CASSQDPPYNEQFF
cdr3_nt: TGTGCCAGCAGCCAAGATCCCCCATACAATGAGCAGTTCTTC

d_call: TRBD1
v_call: TRBV28
j_call: TRBJ1-1
clone_size: NA
cdr3_aa: CASISGGSTEAFF
cdr3_nt: TGTGCCAGCATCTCAGGGGGAAGCACTGAAGCTTTCTTT

d_call: TRBD1
v_call: TRBV19
j_call: TRBJ1-1
clone_size: NA
cdr3_aa: CASSVWNRGSNTEAFF
cdr3_nt: TGTGCCAGTAGTGTCTGGAACAGGGGATCAAACACTGAAGCTTTCTTT

d_call: TRBD1
v_call: TRBV24-1
j_call: TRBJ1-5
clone_size: NA
cdr3_aa: CATGTGGRGTQPQHF
cdr3_nt: TGTGCCACCGGGACAGGGGGCCGGGGTACTCAGCCCCAGCATTTT

d_call: NA
v_call: TRBV4-3
j_call: TRBJ2-2
clone_size: NA
cdr3_aa: CASSQENSRGGELFF
cdr3_nt: TGCGCCAGCAGCCAAGAGAACTCCCGGGGAGGGGAGCTGTTTTTT

d_call: TRBD2
v_call: TRBV14
j_call: TRBJ2-7
clone_size: NA
cdr3_aa: CASSLLTSGASYEQYF
cdr3_nt: TGTGCCAGCAGCCTTCTGACTAGCGGGGCCTCCTACGAGCAGTACTTC

d_call: NA
v_call: TRBV6-5
j_call: TRBJ1-4
clone_size: NA
cdr3_aa: CASSYGGRVAEKLFF
cdr3_nt: TGTGCCAGCAGTTACGGTGGCAGGGTGGCTGAAAAACTGTTTTTT

d_call: TRBD2
v_call: TRBV4-1
j_call: TRBJ2-5
clone_size: NA
cdr3_aa: CASSLDGLAGGPWETQYF
cdr3_nt: TGCGCCAGCAGCCTCGACGGACTAGCGGGAGGGCCCTGGGAGACCCAGTACTTC

d_call: NA
v_call: TRBV3-1/TRBV3-2
j_call: TRBJ2-7
clone_size: NA
cdr3_aa: CASSQVPDSYEQYF
cdr3_nt: TGTGCCAGCAGCCAAGTTCCAGACTCCTACGAGCAGTACTTC

d_call: NA
v_call: TRBV30
j_call: TRBJ1-2
clone_size: NA
cdr3_aa: CAADTGYGYTF
cdr3_nt: TGTGCCGCAGACACAGGCTATGGCTACACCTTC